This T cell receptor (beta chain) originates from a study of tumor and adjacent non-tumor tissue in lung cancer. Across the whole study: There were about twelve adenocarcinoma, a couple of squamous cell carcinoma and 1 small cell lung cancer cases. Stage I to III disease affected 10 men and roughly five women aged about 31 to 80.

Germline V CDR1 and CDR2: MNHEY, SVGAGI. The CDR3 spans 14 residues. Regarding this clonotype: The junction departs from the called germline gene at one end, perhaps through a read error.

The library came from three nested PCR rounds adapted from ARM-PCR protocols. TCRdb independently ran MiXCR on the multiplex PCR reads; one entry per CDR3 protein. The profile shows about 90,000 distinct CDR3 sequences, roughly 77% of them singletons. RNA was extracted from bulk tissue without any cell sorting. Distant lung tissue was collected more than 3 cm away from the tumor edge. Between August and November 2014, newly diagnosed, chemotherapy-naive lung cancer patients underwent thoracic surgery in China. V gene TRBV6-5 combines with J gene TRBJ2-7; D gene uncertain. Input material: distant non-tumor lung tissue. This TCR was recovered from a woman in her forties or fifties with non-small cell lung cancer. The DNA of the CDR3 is TGTACCAGCAGTTACTCCCGGAAAGCCTACAAGCAGTACTTC. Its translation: CTSSYSRKAYKQYF.